This T cell receptor beta chain was captured in a study of blood T cells in healthy people across ages (dated by TCRdb to the mid-2010s). For the wider study: In model experiments, template switching captured about one uniquely barcoded TCR beta cDNA molecule for every two T cells. To track age-related changes in TCR beta repertoire diversity, the study relied on deep sequencing normalized with unique cDNA molecular identifiers. The donors were split into four age groups: young (average 16 years), middle-aged (roughly 40), aged (about 56) and long-lived (about 82). The study analyzed two additional independent replicas of 1 million unique cDNA reads from the same blood draw for two donors, one aged 18 to 30 and one aged 80 or older. Points the paper makes about the study in general: Total diversity estimates from one million sequenced T cells were considered lower bounds and underestimates. Because profiling used bulk unsorted PBMCs, naive and antigen-experienced compartments could not be compared conclusively. Compared with the aged group, more naive CD4+ T cells, fewer expanded clones and increased TCR diversity were shown by the long-lived group, suggesting age selection. Observed TCR beta diversity correlated strongly with the percentage of naive T cells measured by flow cytometry. Observed TCR beta diversity per million T cells fell roughly linearly with age, and a significant reduction was already apparent by age around 36. The CMV infection status of donors was not known, potentially confounding age-related changes in expanded clonotypes.

The protocol used for the library was 5' RACE. The instrument was an Illumina HiSeq 2500. A second PCR of about 7 to 12 cycles was performed with a sample-barcoded 5' primer and a J-beta primer mix. Each TCR beta cDNA molecule received a unique molecular identifier from a template-switch 5' adaptor carrying 12 random nucleotides. Each sample yielded at least 2.5 million CDR3-containing paired-end reads. First-strand cDNA synthesis was performed from all RNA using the Mint cDNA synthesis kit, with priming by a TRBC-specific oligonucleotide. Following uracil-DNA glycosylase treatment, all cDNA underwent a first 18-cycle PCR with the universal primers M1SS and BC2_uni_R. The study's processing was this. Normalization of each sample was performed by random selection of 1 million high-quality reads, each carrying a distinct molecular identifier. Instead of being binned into consensus sequences, reads with shared molecular identifiers were discarded. MiTCR, run with a Q25 quality threshold and the strictest error-elimination algorithm, handled CDR3 identification, clonotype clustering and error correction. A nonparametric unseen species model with Euler transformation was used to estimate a lower bound on total TCR beta diversity. Using fastp at Q25 and MiXCR, TCRdb reprocessed the public reads and kept productive beta chains. Each CDR3 protein appears once, grouped with its most common genes and DNA. The V and J calls reflect TCRdb's pipeline rather than the authors' work. The sample includes roughly 800,000 distinct CDR3 sequences, with more than 25% observed a single time. About 3% of the sample is held by the ten biggest clonotypes.

The trim is 5 bases for V and 10 bases for J, with a gap of 10 bases between the germline ends. From the cysteine up to the phenylalanine, the CDR3 has a length of 11 residues. The CDR3 DNA has 33 bases and is translated from base 1. With regard to this clonotype: This receptor's antigen is unknown. Base qualities are not recorded, but no much larger clone differs from it by a single base.

Systemically healthy Caucasian individuals from Russia, roughly 40 in total and aged roughly 6 to 100 years, were included as donors. Each donor gave around 9.5 milliliters of peripheral blood, collected into EDTA-treated Vacutainer tubes. Ficoll-Paque density-gradient centrifugation was used to isolate PBMCs, with at least 7 million obtained per sample. Trizol reagent was used to extract total RNA from the PBMCs, yielding at least 5 micrograms per sample. The percentages of naive CD45RAhigh/CD27high T cells were determined by flow cytometry on a PBMC aliquot from every donor. The data also belong to a second study, concerning T cells of mothers and their children. As that second study puts it: Donors were nine systemically healthy Caucasian individuals: three mothers and their six children. cDNA synthesis used all of the extracted RNA, with approximately 1.4 ug of RNA in each 15 ul reaction. Sample barcodes and 2-4 random nucleotides were added via the M1S primer in the second PCR. Over 9.5 million TCR beta CDR3 reads were obtained for each mother, and 2.5 million to 3 million reads were obtained for each child. Thymic selection similarly shapes TCR recombination output in related and unrelated pairs, with minor effect from inherited differences. Normalized repertoire overlap was always slightly but never significantly higher in related than unrelated mother-child pairs. Persistent microchimeric T cell clones were not detected, at a sensitivity of approximately 98 clones per million clonotypes. To look for features that set related mother-child pairs apart from unrelated individuals, the researchers ran deep NGS to compare the TCR beta repertoires of mothers and children. The mean age was 40 +/- 4 years for the mothers and approximately 11 +/- 4 years for the children. Libraries were sequenced on Illumina HiSeq 2000 with 100+100 nt paired-end reads after adapter ligation with NEBNext reagents. To prevent cross-contamination, the mother and child libraries were prepared one month apart and sequenced in separate runs. For each donor, between roughly 450,000 and 2,200,000 distinct TCR beta clonotypes were identified. Naive TCR beta clonotypes were estimated from low-frequency clonotypes matched to each donor's FACS-determined naive share, without sorting.

The sequenced sample consisted of blood. The receptor's source is a boy between 10 and 17 years old in good health. Recombination connected TRBV12-3 or TRBV12-4 to TRBJ2-3; D gene: possibly TRBD1, on 5 matching bases. The nucleotide sequence reads TGTGCCAGCAGTCTGACAGAGGCGCAGTATTTT. Its coded protein is CASSLTEAQYF.